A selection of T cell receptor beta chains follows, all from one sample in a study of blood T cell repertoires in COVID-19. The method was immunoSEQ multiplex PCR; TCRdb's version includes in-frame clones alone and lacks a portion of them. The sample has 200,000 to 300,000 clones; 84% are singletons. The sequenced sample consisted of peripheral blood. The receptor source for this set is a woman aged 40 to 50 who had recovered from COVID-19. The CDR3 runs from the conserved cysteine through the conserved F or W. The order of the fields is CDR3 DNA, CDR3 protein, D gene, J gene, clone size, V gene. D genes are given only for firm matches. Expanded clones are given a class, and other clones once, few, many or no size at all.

TGTGCCAGCAGCGTAGCCAGGGGTCCGCAGTATTTT,CASSVARGPQYF,-,TRBJ2-3,-,TRBV9
TGTGCCAGCTCACGGAACAGGGGTGAAAAACTGTTTTTT,CASSRNRGEKLFF,TRBD1,TRBJ1-4,-,TRBV18
TGCGCCAGCAGCTTGACAGGGACGGGTCAGCCCCAGCATTTT,CASSLTGTGQPQHF,-,TRBJ1-5,-,TRBV5-1
TGTGCCTCCCAGAAGGTCACAGAGAACACTGAAGCTTTCTTT,CASQKVTENTEAFF,-,TRBJ1-1,-,TRBV30
TGTGCCAGCAGCTTAGGGGTTAGCGGCATCTTAGAGAGGCAGTTCTTC,CASSLGVSGILERQFF,-,TRBJ2-1,-,TRBV11-3
TGTGCCAGCAGACCCAGACAGGGGTCGTCCTATAATTCACCCCTCCACTTT,CASRPRQGSSYNSPLHF,TRBD1,TRBJ1-6,-,TRBV28
TGCGCCAGCAGCTTCCTTCCCGGACAGGTGGTCGGGCAGTTCTTC,CASSFLPGQVVGQFF,TRBD1,TRBJ2-1,-,TRBV5-1
TGCGCCAGCAGCCAGGCTCCGGGACAGGGGAAGGGGACGACTGAAGCTTTCTTT,CASSQAPGQGKGTTEAFF,TRBD1,TRBJ1-1,-,TRBV4-1
TGTGCCAGCAGTTACTCGGGGGGATCGAGCTACGAGCAGTACTTC,CASSYSGGSSYEQYF,-,TRBJ2-7,-,TRBV6-5
TGTGCCAGCAGCTTAGTCGGGATGTGGGAGACCCAGTACTTC,CASSLVGMWETQYF,-,TRBJ2-5,-,TRBV7-9
TGTGCCAGCACCTCTCCGGACCGGGGGGGCTACGAGCAGTACTTC,CASTSPDRGGYEQYF,TRBD2,TRBJ2-7,-,TRBV28
TGTGCCATCAGTGCGACTAGCGGGGGAGACAATGAGCAGTTCTTC,CAISATSGGDNEQFF,TRBD2,TRBJ2-1,-,TRBV10-3
TGTGCCAGCAGCCGGTCGCCTAGCGGGGCTTACAATGAGCAGTTCTTC,CASSRSPSGAYNEQFF,TRBD2,TRBJ2-1,-,TRBV4-2
TGCAGCGTTGAACCGTGGGGCGATACGCAGTATTTT,CSVEPWGDTQYF,-,TRBJ2-3,-,TRBV29-1
TGTGCCAGCAGTTGGGGACAGGGGCTGAAGGACACAGATACGCAGTATTTT,CASSWGQGLKDTDTQYF,TRBD1,TRBJ2-3,-,TRBV28
TGCGCCAGCAGCTTCGGGACCGGGGAGCTGTTTTTT,CASSFGTGELFF,-,TRBJ2-2,-,TRBV5-1
TGTGCCAGCAGCTTGGGACAGGGTCTCCCTCACTATGGCTACACCTTC,CASSLGQGLPHYGYTF,TRBD1,TRBJ1-2,-,TRBV7-2
TGTGCCAGCAGCCCCGGGAGGCGGCAGTACTTC,CASSPGRRQYF,TRBD2,TRBJ2-7,-,TRBV7-9
TGCGCCAGCAGCCAAGGTGGGGAACTAGCGGGGGACCAAGAGACCCAGTACTTC,CASSQGGELAGDQETQYF,TRBD2,TRBJ2-5,-,TRBV4-1
TGCGCCAGCAGCCCAGTTTCAACTAATGAAAAACTGTTTTTT,CASSPVSTNEKLFF,-,TRBJ1-4,-,TRBV5-1
TGCGCCAGCAGGGACACCCACACTGAAGCTTTCTTT,CASRDTHTEAFF,-,TRBJ1-1,-,TRBV5-1
TGTGCCAGCAGTTTGGGCCGATATAATTCACCCCTCCACTTT,CASSLGRYNSPLHF,-,TRBJ1-6,-,TRBV27
TGCGCCAGCAGCTTGGCGGCTAGCGGGGACAACGAGCAGTACTTC,CASSLAASGDNEQYF,TRBD2,TRBJ2-7,-,TRBV5-1
TGTGCCAGCAGTGCAGAACAGCCCTATAATTCACCCCTCCACTTT,CASSAEQPYNSPLHF,-,TRBJ1-6,once,TRBV2
TGCGCCAGCAGCTTGGGGGTCGGGAGTTTCTCCTACGAGCAGTACTTC,CASSLGVGSFSYEQYF,-,TRBJ2-7,once,TRBV5-1
TGCAGCGTTGAAGAACAGGGGGTTAGAGAAGCTTTCTTT,CSVEEQGVREAFF,TRBD1,TRBJ1-1,-,TRBV29-1
TGCAGCGCCCGACAGGATGGGGACACTGAAGCTTTCTTT,CSARQDGDTEAFF,-,TRBJ1-1,-,TRBV29-1
TGTGCCAGCAGTTACTGGCGGGGAACCTCCTACAATGAGCAGTTCTTC,CASSYWRGTSYNEQFF,-,TRBJ2-1,-,TRBV6-6
TGCAGCGTTGAAAAAGGGGGGGGAACTGAAGCTTTCTTT,CSVEKGGGTEAFF,-,TRBJ1-1,-,TRBV29-1
TGTGCCAGCAGCGTCCAGTACACCGGGGAGCTGTTTTTT,CASSVQYTGELFF,-,TRBJ2-2,-,TRBV7-6
TGTGCCAGCAGCTTAGAGGTAGGGCGGGCGTACTTC,CASSLEVGRAYF,-,TRBJ2-7,once,TRBV11-2
TGTGCCAGCAGCCAAGATACGGGCAATCAGCCCCAGCATTTT,CASSQDTGNQPQHF,-,TRBJ1-5,-,TRBV3-1/TRBV3-2
TGTGCCAGCAGCCCCCCAGGGGGTCAGCCCCAGCATTTT,CASSPPGGQPQHF,TRBD1,TRBJ1-5,once,TRBV7-9
TGTGCCAGCAGTTCGATGAATCCAGGGGATGGAAACACCATATATTTT,CASSSMNPGDGNTIYF,-,TRBJ1-3,-,TRBV28
TGTGCCAGCGGATTCAGGGAATACACTGAAGCTTTCTTT,CASGFREYTEAFF,-,TRBJ1-1,-,TRBV3-1/TRBV3-2
TGTGCCAGCAGTTCCCCCGCGGATCCGAAGAACTATGGCTACACCTTC,CASSSPADPKNYGYTF,-,TRBJ1-2,-,TRBV28
TGTGCCAGCAGCATCGACAGTCGGTTTGGAGGCTACACCTTC,CASSIDSRFGGYTF,-,TRBJ1-2,-,TRBV5-8
TGTGCCAGCAGCCAGGGACAGCCCGGGGCCTATGGCTACACCTTC,CASSQGQPGAYGYTF,TRBD1,TRBJ1-2,many,TRBV7-9
TGCAGCGTTGGGCAACAGTCATTCACTGAAGCTTTCTTT,CSVGQQSFTEAFF,-,TRBJ1-1,-,TRBV29-1
TGTGCCAGCTCACCACCCGGGACAGTTAGCTCCTACGAGCAGTACTTC,CASSPPGTVSSYEQYF,TRBD1,TRBJ2-7,-,TRBV18